Listed here are 27 T cell receptor beta chains from one sample, sequenced in a study of shared clonotypes between healthy human individuals (dated by TCRdb to about 2020). The method was the immunoSEQ multiplex PCR assay. This is the immuneACCESS table as TCRdb keeps it, with only in-frame sequences that have V and J called. A part of the clones is gone; compared with another copy, unresolved V genes explain less than half, and the rest is unexplained. For this sample the table gives under 600,000 clones, of which about 97% were detected only once. Less than 0.065% of the sample rests with the top ten. Specimen: naive CD4+ T cells sorted from blood. The cell subset or site label, as the study defines it: CD45RA+ positively selected. The receptors originated from a woman aged 25 to 39 in good health.

This chain joins TRBV5-4 and TRBJ1-2; 7 bases map to TRBD1. The germline V gene encodes CDR1 SGHNT and CDR2 YYREEE (reference sequence). Trimming removed 4 bases from V and 1 base from J; junction bases left unmatched: 7. This CDR3 has 15 residues. CDR3 DNA sequence: TGTGCCAGCAGCCTTGGAGGGGACAGTAACTATGGCTACACCTTC. As protein: CASSLGGDSNYGYTF.

The chain recombines TRBV29-1 with TRBJ2-5, with D possibly being TRBD2 (5 bases). The germline gives CDR1 SQVTM, CDR2 ANQGSEA. The CDR3 covers 16 residues. The V and J ends lost 7 bases and 4 bases respectively, with 25 bases between them. The CDR3 bases are TGCAGCGCTGGTCTCGGGATGGGATTCGGGGTAGAGACCCAGTACTTC. This gives the protein CSAGLGMGFGVETQYF.

The V call is TRBV10-3, the J call TRBJ2-3; TRBD2 matches at 10 bases. Trimming took 4 bases from V and 5 from J; bases not matched to a gene: 9. The CDR3 extends over 16 amino acids. CDR1 is ENHRY and CDR2 is SYGVKD in the germline V gene. CDR3 sequence (DNA): TGTGCCATCAGTGGGGGGGCTAGCGGGAGCCAAGATACGCAGTATTTT. Translation: CAISGGASGSQDTQYF.

The V gene is TRBV11-1, the J gene TRBJ2-5; 8 nucleotides line up with TRBD1. Germline CDR1 and CDR2: SGHAT and FQDESV (reference sequence). The trim removed 3 bases at V and 5 bases at J, leaving 8 bases unmatched. The CDR3 covers 15 residues. CDR3 protein: CASSFGQGSKETQYF. CDR3 nucleotide sequence: TGTGCCAGCAGCTTCGGACAGGGTTCAAAGGAGACCCAGTACTTC.

The chain recombines TRBV28 with TRBJ2-3; D assignment may be TRBD1 or TRBD2 (7 bases each). This CDR3 is 20 amino acids long. Trimming took off 6 bases at V and 0 bases at J, with 28 bases between the two ends. CDR1 and CDR2 from the germline V gene are MDHEN and SYDVKM. In DNA form, the CDR3 reads TGTGCCAGCAGCTTTAGACAGGGCAGATGGCGGGAGTTGAGCACAGATACGCAGTATTTT. Residues: CASSFRQGRWRELSTDTQYF.

The chain couples TRBV19 to TRBJ2-6; possibly TRBD2 for D (6 bases). Germline CDR1 reads LNHDA; CDR2 reads SQIVND (reference sequence). Trimming left V 6 bases short and J 2 bases short, with 11 bases between. The CDR3 totals 15 residues. The CDR3 DNA follows: TGTGCCAGTAGCGGGGGTTGGACTGGGGCCAACGTCCTGACTTTC. Its protein is CASSGGWTGANVLTF.

The chain combines TRBV7-9 with TRBJ2-3; TRBD2 might be the D (6 bases). In germline, CDR1 is SEHNR, CDR2 FQNEAQ (reference sequence). This CDR3 is built from 15 residues. Deletions cut 5 bases from V and 7 bases from J, with 19 bases between. In DNA, the CDR3 is TGTGCCAGCAGCCGGGGGATAGCCCCGAAGAATACGCAGTATTTT. Translation: CASSRGIAPKNTQYF. Combining the CDR3 with reference TRBV7-9 and TRBJ2-3 gives the whole variable domain DTGVSQNPRHKITKRGQNVTFRCDPISEHNRLYWYRQTLGQGPEFLTYFQNEAQLEKSRLLSDRFSAERPKGSFSTLEIQRTEQGDSAMYLCASSRGIAPKNTQYFGPGTRLTVL.

The chain carries TRBV14 and TRBJ2-1; TRBD2 agrees at 9 bases. Trimming removed 1 base from V and 5 bases from J; junction bases left unmatched: 12. Per the germline V gene, CDR1 is SGHDN and CDR2 is FVKESK. CDR3 length equals 18 residues. This chain's CDR3 is CASSQGPLWREGNNEQFF. CDR3 in DNA: TGTGCCAGCAGCCAAGGCCCCCTTTGGCGGGAGGGCAACAATGAGCAGTTCTTC.

V and J are TRBV15 and TRBJ2-5; possibly TRBD1 for D (5 bases). CDR3 length: 13 residues. V lost 6 bases to trimming and J lost 2 bases, with 10 bases between them. Per the germline V gene, CDR1 is LNHNV and CDR2 is YYDKDF (reference sequence). For the CDR3, the DNA is TGTGCCACCAGGAAGGGGCAGCAAGAGACCCAGTACTTC. This gives the protein CATRKGQQETQYF.

The chain links TRBV28 to TRBJ1-2, with 10 positions matching TRBD1. Germline V CDR1 and CDR2: MDHEN, SYDVKM. This CDR3 has 15 residues. Germline trimming cut 6 bases from V and 4 bases from J; bases unmatched to any gene: 8. As DNA, the CDR3 is TGTGCCAGCAGCTCTACCGGGACAGGGGCCTATGGCTACACCTTC. Encoded protein: CASSSTGTGAYGYTF.

This clone showed up just a few times. This sequence joins TRBV30 and TRBJ1-1; D is undetermined. CDR1 and CDR2 from the germline V gene are GTSNPN and SVGIG (reference sequence). This CDR3 contains 11 residues. DNA for the CDR3: TGTGCTTGTAACCCTTCCTTGGAAGCTTTCTTT. Translation gives CACNPSLEAFF.

J is TRBJ2-7 and V is TRBV5-1; D not certain. Germline V gene sequence: CDR1 SGHRS, CDR2 YFSETQ. Trimming took off 0 bases at V and 3 bases at J, with 10 bases between the two ends. CDR3 length: 14 residues. The CDR3 loop reads CASSLAPANYEQYF. The CDR3 DNA is TGCGCCAGCAGCTTGGCCCCAGCGAACTACGAGCAGTACTTC.

The chain recombines TRBV5-8 with TRBJ2-1; a weak D match, TRBD1 (6 bases). Germline V gene lookup returns CDR1 SGHTS and CDR2 YDEGEE. The CDR3 loop spans 17 amino acids. V was trimmed by 4 bases and J by 0 bases, leaving 17 bases between them. The CDR3 DNA reads TGTGCCAGCAGCACCCGGCAGGGGTTGCCCTCCTACAATGAGCAGTTCTTC. It specifies CASSTRQGLPSYNEQFF.

The chain has TRBV19 and TRBJ2-2; D gene unclear. The CDR3 sequence is 14 residues long. The ends were cut back, 9 bases at V and 5 bases at J, with 16 bases in the middle. Germline V gene lookup returns CDR1 LNHDA and CDR2 SQIVND (reference sequence). CDR3 in amino acids: CASRTVGKTGELFF. The CDR3 nucleotides are TGTGCCAGCCGTACAGTGGGGAAGACCGGGGAGCTGTTTTTT.

V and J are TRBV6-5 and TRBJ1-4; TRBD1 is a possible D gene (5 bases). The CDR3 is 16 amino acids. The germline V gene encodes CDR1 MNHEY and CDR2 SVGAGI. V lost 0 bases and J lost 7, with 15 bases in between. CDR3 loop: CASSYSLTEGSEKLFF. The CDR3 DNA reads TGTGCCAGCAGTTACTCCCTGACCGAGGGGAGTGAAAAACTGTTTTTT.

The rearrangement joins TRBV5-6 to TRBJ2-1, with TRBD2 identical over 7 bases. Germline CDR1 and CDR2: SGHDT and YYEEEE. V shed 0 bases and J 2 bases; nucleotides not matched to a gene: 11. This CDR3 has 18 residues. The CDR3, as DNA: TGTGCCAGCAGCTTGGTTACCGGGGCTAGCGGAGCCTACAATGAGCAGTTCTTC. This codes for CASSLVTGASGAYNEQFF.

The chain has TRBV7-8 and TRBJ2-7; 11 bases agree with TRBD1. This CDR3 has 16 amino acids. The V gene end was trimmed by 3 bases and the J gene end by 4 bases; junction bases not matched to a gene: 8. Germline CDR1 SGHVS, CDR2 FQNEAQ. The CDR3 spells CASSFTPGTGGYEQYF. CDR3 DNA: TGTGCCAGCAGCTTTACCCCGGGGACAGGGGGTTACGAGCAGTACTTC.

The gene calls are TRBV30 and TRBJ2-5; D may be TRBD1 or TRBD2 (5 bases each). The J call may be mistaken, given a closer DNA end match to TRBJ2-7. Germline-derived CDR1 and CDR2 are GTSNPN and SVGIG (reference sequence). The CDR3 is 11 residues long. The CDR3 nucleotides read TGTGCCTTCTCCGGGGCGTACGAGCAGTACTTC. Translating gives CAFSGAYEQYF.

The V call is TRBV14, the J call TRBJ2-5, with 9 positions matching TRBD1. The CDR3 has 17 amino acids. CDR1 and CDR2 from the germline V gene are SGHDN and FVKESK. J lost 1 base, V lost 1 base, and 7 bases had no gene match. The CDR3 is CASSQAQGALRQETQYF. For the CDR3, the DNA is TGTGCCAGCAGCCAAGCACAGGGGGCGCTCCGCCAAGAGACCCAGTACTTC.

This chain connects TRBV7-7 to TRBJ2-3, with 7 bases matching TRBD2. Germline loops: CDR1 SSHAT, CDR2 FNYEAQ (reference sequence). The V segment lost 3 bases and the J segment 3 bases; nucleotides outside the gene matches: 6. The CDR3 loop spans 15 amino acids. The CDR3 region has the DNA TGTGCCAGCAGCTTTGGCGGGAGTATTACAGATACGCAGTATTTT. It is translated as CASSFGGSITDTQYF.

The chain employs TRBV9 and TRBJ1-2; D ambiguous. CDR1 and CDR2 (germline): SGDLS, YYNGEE. Trimming shortened V by 0 bases and J by 8 bases, and 11 bases separated the two germline ends. The CDR3 has 13 amino acids. CDR3 protein: CASSVDSLSGYTF. CDR3 nucleotide sequence: TGTGCCAGCAGCGTAGATTCGTTGAGCGGCTACACCTTC.

The rearrangement links TRBV28 to TRBJ1-3; 7 bases agree with TRBD1. There are 12 residues in the CDR3. Germline loops: CDR1 MDHEN, CDR2 SYDVKM. V lost 7 bases, J lost 10 bases, and 7 bases stayed unmatched. The CDR3 DNA sequence: TGTGCCAGCACCAGACAGGGTTTAACCATATATTTT. It is translated as CASTRQGLTIYF.

The chain uses TRBV15 and TRBJ2-2, with TRBD2 identical over 14 bases. The CDR3 spans 18 residues. The J segment lost 5 bases and the V segment lost 1 base, leaving 6 bases of the junction unmatched. The germline V gene encodes CDR1 LNHNV and CDR2 YYDKDF (reference sequence). CDR3 in amino acids: CATSRVTSGRARTGELFF. The CDR3 nucleotides read TGTGCCACCAGCAGAGTGACTAGCGGGAGGGCCCGAACCGGGGAGCTGTTTTTT.

This chain joins TRBV18 and TRBJ2-5; D not certain. Germline V gene data show CDR1 as KGHSH and CDR2 as LQKENI. V was trimmed by 3 bases and J by 4 bases, leaving 9 bases between them. The CDR3 length is 13 residues. The CDR3 coding sequence is TGTGCCAGCTCACCCACCGACGGAGAGACCCAGTACTTC. It translates to CASSPTDGETQYF.

This clone was detected once. The chain links TRBV7-9 to TRBJ1-5; D unresolved. The CDR3 runs 13 residues. Germline V gives CDR1 SEHNR, CDR2 FQNEAQ (reference sequence). V was clipped by 0 bases and J by 4 bases, with 4 bases between them. Here the CDR3 reads CASSLAPNQPQHF. As DNA, the CDR3 is TGTGCCAGCAGCTTAGCCCCTAATCAGCCCCAGCATTTT.

This rearrangement joins TRBV5-6 to TRBJ2-7; 8 nucleotides line up with TRBD1. The CDR3 consists of 16 residues. V was pared by 0 bases and J by 1 base, with 6 bases of the junction left unmatched. The germline gives CDR1 SGHDT, CDR2 YYEEEE. CDR3 amino acids: CASSLAGTGLSYEQYF. The CDR3, as DNA: TGTGCCAGCAGCTTGGCAGGGACAGGATTATCCTACGAGCAGTACTTC.

J is TRBJ1-1 and V is TRBV28; D is uncertain. CDR1 is MDHEN and CDR2 is SYDVKM in the germline V gene. The CDR3 sequence is 14 residues long. Trimming removed 7 bases from V and 0 bases from J, with 12 bases in between. The CDR3 DNA is TGTGCCAGCACCCTCTCGCAGTTGAACACTGAAGCTTTCTTT. This sequence encodes CASTLSQLNTEAFF.